This note documents a single T cell receptor (beta chain) sequence. Antigen specificity is unknown. TCRdb keeps only in-frame clones here, not all; method: immunoSEQ multiplex PCR. The sample holds about 98,000 clones, more than 75% seen once. These data are taken from a study of cytomegalovirus exposure and HLA in healthy donors. Study conclusions and caveats: Most TCR sequences were rare, but some public TCRs occurred in many donors.

This CDR3 has 19 residues. Looked up from germline, CDR1 is SGHNT and CDR2 is YENEEA. The ends lost 0 bases at V and 6 bases at J; junction bases unmatched: 16. This sequence was found in a man younger than 30 in good health and CMV-seropositive. Input material: PBMCs. The V call is TRBV11-3, the J call TRBJ2-2; 7 positions match TRBD1. The CDR3 protein is CASSLDLRQGLLFAGELFF. CDR3 in DNA: TGTGCCAGCAGCTTAGATCTGCGACAGGGTCTTTTATTTGCCGGGGAGCTGTTTTTT.